One and the same sample provided the 19 T cell receptor beta chains below, sequenced in a study of blood T cell repertoires in COVID-19. The protocol was immunoSEQ multiplex PCR, while the TCRdb copy is restricted to in-frame clones and leaves out a portion. The sample lists roughly 140,000 clones, around 87% occurring once. The sequencing input was peripheral blood. Receptors were obtained from a woman between 35 and 50 years old with acute or convalescent COVID-19.

V gene TRBV4-3 combines with J gene TRBJ2-1, with 8 bases fitting TRBD1. This CDR3 spans 15 amino acids. The V gene end was trimmed by 0 bases and the J gene end by 4 bases; junction bases not matched to a gene: 2. Looked up from germline, CDR1 is LGHNA and CDR2 is YSLEER. The CDR3 sequence: CASSQEQGGYNEQFF. In nucleotides, the CDR3 is TGCGCCAGCAGCCAAGAACAGGGGGGTTACAATGAGCAGTTCTTC.

This rearrangement joins TRBV11-2 to TRBJ1-6; the D gene is possibly TRBD1 (6 bases). Trimming pared 1 base from V and 7 bases from J, leaving 17 bases between. CDR3 length equals 17 residues. Germline CDR1 and CDR2: SGHAT and FQNNGV. The CDR3 sequence is CASSLGGGAVGNSPLHF. CDR3 coding DNA: TGTGCCAGCAGCTTAGGAGGGGGGGCTGTTGGGAATTCACCCCTCCACTTT.

The V call is TRBV15, the J call TRBJ1-1; D remains unclear. CDR1 LNHNV and CDR2 YYDKDF come from the germline V gene (reference sequence). Deletions cut 5 bases from V and 4 bases from J, with 8 bases between. This CDR3 is 12 amino acids long. The chain's CDR3 is CATSLEVTEAFF. The CDR3, as DNA: TGTGCCACCAGCCTAGAGGTCACTGAAGCTTTCTTT.

This rearrangement joins TRBV27 to TRBJ1-5, with D possibly being TRBD1 (5 bases). In germline, CDR1 is MNHEY, CDR2 SMNVEV (reference sequence). The germline V and J ends were trimmed by 1 base and 5 bases, with 9 bases remaining between them. The CDR3 totals 14 residues. The CDR3 bases are TGTGCCAGCAGTTTATTAGGGGTAGATCAGCCCCAGCATTTT. Protein: CASSLLGVDQPQHF.

The genes are TRBV6-6 and TRBJ1-5; D possibly corresponds to TRBD1 (6 bases). Trimming removed 7 bases from V and 6 bases from J, with 16 bases in between. CDR1 and CDR2 from the germline V gene are MNHNY and SVGAGI (reference sequence). The CDR3 totals 14 residues. The CDR3 coding sequence is TGTGCCAGCACTCCGGGGGGCGGAGGTCAGCCCCAGCATTTT. This encodes CASTPGGGGQPQHF.

The J gene is TRBJ2-2, the V gene TRBV5-1; possible D gene TRBD1, 5 bases. CDR1 and CDR2 (germline): SGHRS, YFSETQ. The CDR3 runs to 14 residues. Trimming stripped 6 bases from V and 5 bases from J, with 14 bases between. The chain's CDR3 is CASTGLVGTGELFF. The CDR3 DNA sequence: TGCGCCAGCACAGGGCTAGTAGGTACCGGGGAGCTGTTTTTT.

The chain combines TRBV4-3 with TRBJ1-1; D possibly corresponds to TRBD1 (5 bases). With 2 bases removed from V and 1 base from J, the gap between germline ends came to 11 bases. There are 15 residues in the CDR3. The germline V gene encodes CDR1 LGHNA and CDR2 YSLEER. The DNA for the CDR3 is TGCGCCAGCAGCCAACAGGGCTATACGAACACTGAAGCTTTCTTT. It specifies CASSQQGYTNTEAFF.

This chain connects TRBV6-2 or TRBV6-3 to TRBJ1-4; D remains ambiguous. Germline CDR1 reads MNHEY; CDR2 reads SVGEGT. Deletions cut 3 bases from V and 5 bases from J, with 7 bases between. The CDR3 is made up of 13 amino acids. The chain's CDR3 is CASSYRENEKLFF. CDR3 bases: TGTGCCAGCAGTTATCGAGAAAATGAAAAACTGTTTTTT.

V and J are TRBV5-6 and TRBJ2-3; 10 positions agree with TRBD2. With 10 bases clipped from V and 5 bases from J, the junction kept 13 bases outside the gene matches. The CDR3 extends over 15 amino acids. CDR1 is SGHDT, CDR2 YYEEEE, per germline. This CDR3 reads CAGASGGWQGDTQYF. The CDR3 DNA reads TGTGCCGGAGCTAGCGGGGGATGGCAAGGAGATACGCAGTATTTT.

The rearrangement joins TRBV6-6 to TRBJ1-1, with D tentatively TRBD1 (5 bases). Trimming removed 2 bases at V and 10 bases at J, with 11 bases between. The CDR3 is 12 amino acids. CDR1 MNHNY and CDR2 SVGAGI come from the germline V gene (reference sequence). This CDR3 reads CASSYGGVPAFF. CDR3 nucleotide sequence: TGTGCCAGCAGTTACGGAGGGGTTCCAGCTTTCTTT.

The chain couples TRBV6-2 or TRBV6-3 to TRBJ2-7, with 12 bases lining up with TRBD1. V gave up 4 bases and J gave up 5 bases; unmatched junction bases: 0. CDR3 length: 13 amino acids. The V gene's germline CDR1 is MNHEY and CDR2 SVGEGT. The CDR3 spells CASSWDRGHEQYF. In DNA form, the CDR3 reads TGTGCCAGCAGTTGGGACAGGGGGCACGAGCAGTACTTC.

This rearrangement joins TRBV7-2 to TRBJ2-3; TRBD2 aligns across 12 bases. This CDR3 has 16 amino acids. After removal of 4 bases from V and 3 bases from J, the junction contained 5 bases not matched to a gene. From germline, CDR1 is SGHTA and CDR2 FQGNSA. The CDR3 bases are TGTGCCAGCAGCTCAGGACTAGCGGGGACTACAGATACGCAGTATTTT. This codes for CASSSGLAGTTDTQYF.

V gene TRBV7-6 combines with J gene TRBJ2-7; 11 bases agree with TRBD2. Per the germline V gene, CDR1 is SGHVS and CDR2 is FNYEAQ. The CDR3 has 15 residues. J was trimmed by 4 bases and V by 2 bases; bases with no gene match: 4. The CDR3 nucleotides are TGTGCCAGCAGCTTACAGACTAGCGGGGAGTACGAGCAGTACTTC. Translated: CASSLQTSGEYEQYF.

This clone was counted a single time. V usage is TRBV6-6 and J usage is TRBJ2-1; weak D call: TRBD1 (5 bases). CDR1 and CDR2 from the germline V gene are MNHNY and SVGAGI (reference sequence). This CDR3 contains 16 residues. Trimming cost V 4 bases and J 6 bases, with 19 bases left between them. The CDR3 sequence: CASSSPSGRERNEQFF. The CDR3 nucleotides read TGTGCCAGCAGTTCCCCTTCAGGCAGGGAACGCAATGAGCAGTTCTTC.

The chain links TRBV10-3 to TRBJ1-2, with D perhaps matching TRBD1 (6 bases). The CDR3 is 13 residues long. V lost 4 bases to trimming and J lost 14 bases, with 20 bases between them. Germline lookup yields CDR1 ENHRY and CDR2 SYGVKD. Here the CDR3 reads CAISVHEWDTRTF. Here the CDR3 DNA reads TGTGCCATCAGTGTCCACGAATGGGACACTAGGACCTTC.

The chain employs TRBV30 and TRBJ2-5; D ambiguous. Between the trimmed V and J ends, which lost 4 bases and 5 bases, there was a span of 8 bases. Germline V gene sequence: CDR1 GTSNPN, CDR2 SVGIG (reference sequence). The CDR3 sequence is 11 residues long. The CDR3 sequence: CAWMLQETQYF. Written as DNA, the CDR3 is TGTGCCTGGATGCTACAGGAGACCCAGTACTTC.

CDR3 residues: CASSLGVGQGQETQYF. DNA for the CDR3: TGCGCCAGCAGCTTGGGAGTCGGACAGGGGCAAGAGACCCAGTACTTC. This chain connects TRBV5-1 to TRBJ2-5, with 9 nucleotides matching TRBD1. The CDR3 has 16 amino acids. The J segment lost 2 bases and the V segment lost 0 bases, leaving 5 bases of the junction unmatched. The germline V gene has CDR1 SGHRS and CDR2 YFSETQ.

The chain has TRBV5-3 and TRBJ1-1, with 9 bases lining up with TRBD1. TRBV5-3 is an ORF, with its function uncertain. V lost 4 bases, J lost 6 bases, and 13 bases stayed unmatched. This CDR3 spans 16 amino acids. CDR3 sequence (DNA): TGTGCCAGAAGCAGATACAGGGGGCGCCGGGAAGCTGAAGCTTTCTTT. Translated, it gives CARSRYRGRREAEAFF.

The chain links TRBV3-1 (or the pseudogene TRBV3-2) to TRBJ1-1; 8 nucleotides match TRBD1. Per the germline V gene, CDR1 is LGHDT and CDR2 is YNNKEL (reference sequence). The junction had 7 bases not matched to a gene; V was cut back by 0 bases and J by 1 base. The CDR3 runs to 17 residues. The CDR3 protein is CASSQDRRQGKNTEAFF. As DNA, the CDR3 is TGTGCCAGCAGCCAAGATCGTCGACAGGGGAAGAACACTGAAGCTTTCTTT.